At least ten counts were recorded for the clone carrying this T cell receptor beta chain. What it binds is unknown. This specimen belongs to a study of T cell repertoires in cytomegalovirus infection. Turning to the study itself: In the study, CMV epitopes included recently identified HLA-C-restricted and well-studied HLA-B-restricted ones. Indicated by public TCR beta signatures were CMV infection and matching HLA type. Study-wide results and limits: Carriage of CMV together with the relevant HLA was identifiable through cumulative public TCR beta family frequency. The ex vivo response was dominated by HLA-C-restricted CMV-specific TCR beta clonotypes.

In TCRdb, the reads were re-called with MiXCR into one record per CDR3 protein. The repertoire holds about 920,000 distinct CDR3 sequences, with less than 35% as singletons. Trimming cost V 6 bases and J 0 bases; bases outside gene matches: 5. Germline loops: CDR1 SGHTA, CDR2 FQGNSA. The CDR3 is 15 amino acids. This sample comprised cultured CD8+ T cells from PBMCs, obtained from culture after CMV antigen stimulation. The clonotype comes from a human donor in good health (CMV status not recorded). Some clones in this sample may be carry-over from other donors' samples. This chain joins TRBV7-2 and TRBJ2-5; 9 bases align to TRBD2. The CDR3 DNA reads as TGTGCCAGCAGTCGACTAGCGGCGTACCAAGAGACCCAGTACTTC. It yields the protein CASSRLAAYQETQYF. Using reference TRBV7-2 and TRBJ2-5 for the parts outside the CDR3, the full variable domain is GAGVSQSPSNKVTEKGKDVELRCDPISGHTALYWYRQSLGQGLEFLIYFQGNSAPDKSGLPSDRFSAERTGGSVSTLTIQRTQQEDSAVYLCASSRLAAYQETQYFGPGTRLLVL.